The rows below give T cell receptor beta chains drawn from one sample of a study of CD8+ T cells in alopecia areata. Clones were read by immunoSEQ multiplex PCR, and TCRdb kept only the in-frame ones, dropping some. The repertoire consists of about 210,000 clones, with just over 65% occurring once and the leading ten covering approximately 1.2%. The source was CD4+ T cells sorted from blood, collected at week 44, from a patient treated with tofacitinib. These receptors were taken from a human donor with alopecia areata. CDR3s include the opening cysteine and the closing phenylalanine or tryptophan. The order of the fields is D gene, V gene, clone size, J gene, CDR3 protein, CDR3 DNA. D genes are given only for firm matches. Clone size is shown for a subset of rows, as once, few, many or a class of expanded clone.

TRBD2	TRBV2	NA	TRBJ2-1	CASIDRGTRQFF	TGTGCCAGCATCGATAGGGGGACTAGGCAGTTCTTC
NA	TRBV19	NA	TRBJ2-2	CASTPGQNTGELFF	TGTGCCAGTACTCCGGGACAGAACACCGGGGAGCTGTTTTTT
NA	TRBV25-1	NA	TRBJ2-7	CASNPGVTYEQYF	TGTGCCAGCAACCCCGGGGTCACGTACGAGCAGTACTTC
NA	TRBV4-1	NA	TRBJ2-3	CASSQTDTQYF	TGCGCCAGCAGCCAAACAGATACGCAGTATTTT
TRBD1	TRBV6-1	NA	TRBJ1-6	CASSEIGTGANSPLHF	TGTGCCAGCAGTGAAATAGGGACAGGGGCTAATTCACCCCTCCACTTT
NA	TRBV7-2	NA	TRBJ1-6	CASSLARAGRYSPLHF	TGTGCCAGCAGCTTAGCGCGGGCCGGGAGGTATTCACCCCTCCACTTT
NA	TRBV2	NA	TRBJ1-5	CASSEDREFGNQPQHF	TGTGCCAGCAGTGAAGACAGGGAATTTGGCAATCAGCCCCAGCATTTT
TRBD1	TRBV7-2	NA	TRBJ1-1	CASSLGTGWAEAFF	TGTGCCAGCAGCTTAGGGACAGGGTGGGCTGAAGCTTTCTTT
NA	TRBV29-1	few	TRBJ2-1	CSVGGGGDRSYNEQFF	TGCAGCGTTGGGGGAGGCGGGGACCGCTCCTACAATGAGCAGTTCTTC
TRBD2	TRBV5-1	NA	TRBJ2-7	CASGRTSGDYEQYF	TGCGCCAGCGGGAGAACTAGCGGGGACTACGAGCAGTACTTC
NA	TRBV10-3	few	TRBJ1-1	CAIRNDMNTEAFF	TGTGCCATCCGCAACGACATGAACACTGAAGCTTTCTTT
TRBD1	TRBV4-1	NA	TRBJ2-5	CASSQGPRQGETQYF	TGCGCCAGCAGCCAAGGCCCTAGACAGGGGGAGACCCAGTACTTC
TRBD2	TRBV27	NA	TRBJ2-7	CASSPQRGSSYEQYF	TGTGCCAGCAGTCCCCAGCGGGGGAGCTCCTACGAGCAGTACTTC
TRBD1	TRBV27	NA	TRBJ2-4	CASGTQGKNIQYF	TGTGCCAGCGGAACACAGGGGAAAAACATTCAGTACTTC
NA	TRBV4-3	once	TRBJ1-2	CASSQDEANYGYTF	TGCGCCAGCAGCCAAGATGAGGCCAACTATGGCTACACCTTC
NA	TRBV7-7	NA	TRBJ2-5	CARDPLPQYF	TGTGCCAGAGACCCACTCCCCCAGTACTTC
NA	TRBV4-3	NA	TRBJ2-3	CASSGGEGTDTQYF	TGCGCCAGCAGCGGGGGAGAAGGGACAGATACGCAGTATTTT
TRBD1	TRBV30	NA	TRBJ1-1	CAWSEQGARDTEAFF	TGTGCCTGGAGTGAGCAGGGGGCAAGGGACACTGAAGCTTTCTTT
TRBD1	TRBV5-1	NA	TRBJ2-1	CASSWGQIYNEQFF	TGCGCCAGCAGCTGGGGACAGATATACAATGAGCAGTTCTTC
NA	TRBV27	NA	TRBJ1-5	CASSTDRSSNQPQHF	TGTGCCAGCAGTACTGACAGGTCTAGCAATCAGCCCCAGCATTTT
NA	TRBV11-2	NA	TRBJ2-3	CASSLMLLGTDTQYF	TGTGCCAGCAGCTTAATGTTGCTAGGCACAGATACGCAGTATTTT
NA	TRBV29-1	few	TRBJ2-1	CSVDGVGGSSYNEQFF	TGCAGCGTTGACGGGGTGGGCGGTAGCTCCTACAATGAGCAGTTCTTC
TRBD1	TRBV9	NA	TRBJ1-4	CASSDRGSSEKLFF	TGTGCCAGCAGCGACAGGGGGTCTAGTGAAAAACTGTTTTTT
TRBD1	TRBV7-2	NA	TRBJ1-2	CASSLASVLQGDGYTF	TGTGCCAGCAGCTTAGCGTCCGTTTTGCAGGGGGATGGCTACACCTTC
NA	TRBV6-1	NA	TRBJ2-1	CASSDPGEQFF	TGTGCCAGCAGTGACCCCGGTGAGCAGTTCTTC
TRBD1	TRBV5-1	NA	TRBJ2-5	CASSPPGQGAFETQYF	TGCGCCAGCAGCCCCCCCGGACAGGGGGCTTTTGAGACCCAGTACTTC
NA	TRBV15	NA	TRBJ2-7	CATSRGGQAYEQYF	TGTGCCACCAGCAGAGGGGGTCAGGCGTACGAGCAGTACTTC
TRBD1	TRBV18	NA	TRBJ1-1	CASSRDRAMAEAFF	TGTGCCAGCTCACGGGACAGGGCTATGGCTGAAGCTTTCTTT
NA	TRBV6-5	NA	TRBJ1-2	CASSYRFWEEEGYTF	TGTGCCAGCAGTTACCGGTTTTGGGAGGAGGAAGGCTACACCTTC
TRBD2	TRBV30	NA	TRBJ2-3	CAWTSGATDTQYF	TGTGCCTGGACTAGCGGGGCCACAGATACGCAGTATTTT
NA	TRBV29-1	NA	TRBJ2-2	CSVDILGAGTGELFF	TGCAGCGTTGATATATTGGGGGCCGGCACCGGGGAGCTGTTTTTT
NA	TRBV30	once	TRBJ1-5	CAWSEQGGEQPQHF	TGTGCCTGGAGTGAACAGGGAGGGGAGCAGCCCCAGCATTTT
TRBD1	TRBV19	NA	TRBJ1-5	CASSRTGEGYQPQHF	TGTGCCAGTAGCCGGACAGGGGAGGGCTATCAGCCCCAGCATTTT
NA	TRBV5-8	NA	TRBJ2-5	CASSSGTTYQETQYF	TGTGCCAGCAGCTCCGGGACCACGTACCAAGAGACCCAGTACTTC
NA	TRBV5-1	few	TRBJ2-7	CASSSLDSIYEQYF	TGCGCCAGCAGCTCCCTTGACTCGATCTACGAGCAGTACTTC
TRBD2	TRBV7-2	NA	TRBJ2-4	CASSLMDQTSRAKNIQYF	TGTGCCAGCAGCTTAATGGACCAGACTAGCAGAGCCAAAAACATTCAGTACTTC
NA	TRBV20-1	NA	TRBJ2-5	CSAHGQETQYF	TGCAGTGCTCACGGCCAAGAGACCCAGTACTTC
NA	TRBV6-1	few	TRBJ2-7	CASGHTAEQYF	TGTGCCAGCGGCCACACCGCCGAGCAGTACTTC
NA	TRBV29-1	NA	TRBJ1-5	CSARQNSNQPQHF	TGCAGCGCTCGACAGAATAGCAATCAGCCCCAGCATTTT
NA	TRBV19	NA	TRBJ1-1	CASSIRAWNTEAFF	TGTGCCAGTAGTATTCGAGCTTGGAACACTGAAGCTTTCTTT
TRBD2	TRBV18	few	TRBJ2-7	CASSRLAKDEQYF	TGTGCCAGCTCGCGACTAGCGAAAGACGAGCAGTACTTC
NA	TRBV6-5	NA	TRBJ2-7	CASRNNQLYEQYF	TGTGCCAGCAGAAACAACCAACTTTACGAGCAGTACTTC
TRBD2	TRBV30	NA	TRBJ2-7	CAWSREPTKGLAGYLTYEQYF	TGTGCCTGGAGTCGAGAGCCTACAAAGGGACTAGCGGGGTATCTAACCTACGAGCAGTACTTC
NA	TRBV18	NA	TRBJ2-6	CASSPGSSGANVLTF	TGTGCCAGCTCACCAGGCAGTTCTGGGGCCAACGTCCTGACTTTC
NA	TRBV5-6	NA	TRBJ2-7	CASSLHQGYEQYF	TGTGCCAGCAGCCTACATCAGGGCTACGAGCAGTACTTC
TRBD1	TRBV30	NA	TRBJ2-7	CAWNEGAVYEQYF	TGTGCCTGGAACGAGGGGGCGGTGTACGAGCAGTACTTC
NA	TRBV25-1	NA	TRBJ1-1	CASNGGNTEAFF	TGTGCCAGCAATGGGGGGAACACTGAAGCTTTCTTT
NA	TRBV27	NA	TRBJ1-3	CASSLSVSGNTIYF	TGTGCCAGCAGTTTATCCGTATCTGGAAACACCATATATTTT
TRBD1	TRBV29-1	NA	TRBJ1-1	CSVARGPNTEAFF	TGCAGCGTGGCCAGGGGGCCGAACACTGAAGCTTTCTTT
TRBD1	TRBV7-2	few	TRBJ1-4	CASSSQGQGVGEKLFF	TGTGCCAGCAGCTCCCAAGGACAGGGAGTCGGCGAAAAACTGTTTTTT
NA	TRBV7-2	many	TRBJ1-6	CASSLGSPLHF	TGTGCCAGCAGCTTAGGTTCACCCCTCCACTTT
TRBD2	TRBV5-1	NA	TRBJ2-3	CASSLLAGRIDTQYF	TGCGCCAGCAGCTTGCTAGCGGGGCGAATAGATACGCAGTATTTT